The rows below give T cell receptor beta chains drawn from one sample of a study of regulatory T cells in long-lasting Graves disease. Via MiXCR, TCRdb re-called the multiplex PCR reads, giving one row per CDR3 protein. The sample yields 400,000 to 500,000 distinct CDR3 sequences, approximately 16% seen once. These data were also filed under a second study, of T cells in Graves' hyperthyroidism and ophthalmopathy.

The sample in question was peripheral blood mononuclear cells (PBMCs), obtained at new diagnosis, from a patient treated with antithyroid drugs. The source of these receptors is a woman under 30 with Graves disease. CDR3s include the opening cysteine and the closing phenylalanine or tryptophan. Each record gives: D gene, clone size, V gene, CDR3 length, J gene, CDR3 protein, CDR3 DNA. A D gene is named only where the DNA matches it firmly. The size of a clone is reported for some rows only, either as once, few or many, or as a class for expanded clones.

.	many	TRBV7-9	14	TRBJ2-3	CASSFMSVPDTQYF	TGTGCCAGCAGCTTCATGTCGGTCCCAGATACGCAGTATTTT
TRBD1	many	TRBV7-2	13	TRBJ2-3	CAGGTGGSETQYF	TGTGCCGGCGGGACAGGAGGCTCAGAAACGCAGTATTTT
.	.	TRBV9	16	TRBJ2-1	CASSVGASETFNEQFF	TGTGCCAGCAGCGTAGGGGCTAGCGAGACTTTCAATGAGCAGTTCTTC
.	many	TRBV2	12	TRBJ2-5	CASSQSGWTQYF	TGTGCCAGCAGCCAGTCCGGTTGGACCCAGTACTTC
TRBD2	few	TRBV12-3/TRBV12-4	15	TRBJ2-7	CASSFEGGSGYEQYF	TGTGCCAGCAGTTTCGAGGGCGGGAGCGGGTACGAGCAGTACTTC
.	.	TRBV4-2	18	TRBJ1-4	CASSQGASQGGTNEKLFF	TGTGCCAGCAGCCAAGGAGCCTCCCAGGGAGGGACTAATGAAAAACTGTTTTTT
.	many	TRBV2	17	TRBJ2-2	CASSEHAQRLDPGELFF	TGTGCCAGCAGTGAGCACGCACAACGACTAGATCCCGGGGAGCTGTTTTTT
.	few	TRBV14	16	TRBJ2-5	CASSPLGERPAETQYF	TGTGCCAGCAGCCCCCTTGGAGAGCGGCCGGCGGAGACCCAGTACTTC
.	many	TRBV12-3/TRBV12-4	14	TRBJ1-2	CASSLYSDDYGYTF	TGTGCCAGCAGTTTATACAGCGATGATTATGGCTACACCTTC
.	many	TRBV15	15	TRBJ2-7	CATSRDLQGPYEQYF	TGTGCCACCAGCAGAGATCTACAGGGACCATACGAGCAGTACTTC
.	many	TRBV15	14	TRBJ2-1	CATSRDSSAREQFF	TGTGCCACCAGCAGAGATAGTAGCGCGAGAGAGCAGTTCTTC
.	many	TRBV20-1	13	TRBJ2-7	CSARDRKDHEQYF	TGCAGTGCTAGAGATCGAAAGGATCACGAGCAGTACTTC
TRBD2	many	TRBV6-2/TRBV6-3	17	TRBJ2-3	CASSYPGLAGGIDTQYF	TGTGCCAGCAGTTACCCGGGACTAGCGGGAGGTATAGATACGCAGTATTTT
TRBD1	.	TRBV4-1	15	TRBJ2-5	CASSQVYRGRETQYF	TGCGCCAGCAGCCAAGTTTATAGGGGGCGAGAGACCCAGTACTTC
TRBD2	.	TRBV20-1	16	TRBJ2-7	CSALTSGSFSFYEQYF	TGCAGTGCTTTAACTAGCGGGAGTTTTTCATTCTACGAGCAGTACTTC
TRBD2	.	TRBV4-1	15	TRBJ2-1	CASSQPTSGNNEQFF	TGCGCCAGCAGCCAACCGACTAGCGGGAACAATGAGCAGTTCTTC
TRBD1	many	TRBV29-1	12	TRBJ2-7	CSATGTGYEQYF	TGCAGCGCTACCGGGACAGGATACGAGCAGTACTTC
TRBD2	few	TRBV20-1	13	TRBJ2-1	CSATSGRVYEQFF	TGCAGTGCTACTAGCGGGAGGGTCTATGAGCAGTTCTTC
TRBD2	many	TRBV29-1	15	TRBJ2-7	CSVDVGGRATYEQYF	TGCAGCGTTGATGTAGGAGGGAGGGCCACTTACGAGCAGTACTTC
TRBD1	.	TRBV6-5	17	TRBJ1-1	CASSWDRDRSMNTEAFF	TGTGCCAGCAGTTGGGACCGGGACAGGTCCATGAACACTGAAGCTTTCTTT
.	few	TRBV28	14	TRBJ1-5	CASSPPGVGQPQHF	TGTGCCAGCAGTCCCCCGGGGGTCGGCCAGCCCCAGCATTTT
.	few	TRBV7-6	15	TRBJ2-1	CASSLFDSGGNEQFF	TGTGCCAGCAGCTTATTCGACAGCGGCGGAAATGAGCAGTTCTTC
.	many	TRBV28	14	TRBJ2-1	CASSPFGTYNEQFF	TGTGCCAGCAGTCCTTTCGGGACCTACAATGAGCAGTTCTTC
.	.	TRBV29-1	14	TRBJ2-5	CSVLGWAGQETQYF	TGCAGCGTTCTTGGGTGGGCAGGCCAAGAGACCCAGTACTTC
.	.	TRBV7-2	14	TRBJ2-7	CASSLAPGPYEQYF	TGTGCCAGCAGCTTAGCCCCGGGGCCCTACGAGCAGTACTTC
TRBD1	few	TRBV28	14	TRBJ2-1	CASTGQGAFNEQFF	TGTGCCAGCACCGGACAGGGGGCTTTCAATGAGCAGTTCTTC
.	many	TRBV28	15	TRBJ2-5	CASSFDRSNQETQYF	TGTGCCAGCAGTTTTGACAGATCTAACCAAGAGACCCAGTACTTC
TRBD2	.	TRBV7-9	13	TRBJ2-1	CASSLSMSGRPFF	TGTGCCAGCAGCTTAAGCATGAGCGGGAGGCCCTTCTTC